These T cell receptor beta chains were read from a single sample in a study of T-cell memory formation after mild COVID-19. TCRdb reprocessed the 5' RACE reads via MiXCR and lists one record per CDR3 protein. Found here are roughly 500,000 distinct CDR3 sequences, about a fifth of them singletons; the top ten hold approximately 12%. Sequencing was performed on PBMCs or a T cell subset sorted from them (not recorded which). The source is an adult woman who had mild COVID-19 (a few samples of this study predate the infection). Cell type and time point are not known. The CDR3 runs from the conserved cysteine through the conserved F or W. The D gene is left open where the match is weak. Clone size appears in some rows only: once, few, many, or a class for an expanded clone.

j_call clone_size v_call d_call cdr3_aa cdr3_nt
TRBJ2-5 few TRBV4-1 - CASSQGRGRQETQYF TGCGCCAGCAGCCAAGGCAGGGGACGGCAAGAGACCCAGTACTTC
TRBJ1-4 - TRBV7-9 - CASSAYRDGNEKLFF TGTGCCAGCAGCGCCTACCGGGACGGAAATGAAAAACTGTTTTTT
TRBJ2-7 once TRBV24-1 - CATPSTVSYEQYF TGTGCCACCCCATCGACAGTCTCCTACGAGCAGTACTTC
TRBJ2-2 - TRBV19 TRBD1 CASNTLATGRTGELFF TGTGCCAGTAACACCCTGGCGACAGGGCGGACTGGGGAACTGTTTTTT
TRBJ2-1 few TRBV20-1 TRBD1 CSARDPGTVSYNEQFF TGCAGTGCTAGAGATCCCGGGACAGTCTCCTACAATGAGCAGTTCTTC
TRBJ1-3 - TRBV11-3 TRBD1 CASSARQGDSGNTIYF TGTGCCAGCAGCGCTAGACAGGGAGACTCTGGAAACACCATATATTTT
TRBJ2-4 - TRBV20-1 TRBD2 CSARPPLSGSFSGVAKNIQYF TGCAGTGCTAGACCCCCCCTTAGCGGGAGCTTCAGCGGGGTAGCCAAAAACATTCAGTACTTC
TRBJ2-2 many TRBV4-3 TRBD2 CASSAGATGELFF TGCGCCAGCAGCGCGGGAGCCACCGGGGAGCTGTTTTTT
TRBJ2-7 - TRBV19 - CASSIQVSMTYEQYF TGTGCCAGTAGTATCCAGGTCTCCATGACCTACGAGCAGTACTTC
TRBJ2-3 few TRBV18 - CASSVSAGVTDTQYF TGTGCCAGCTCAGTGAGCGCCGGGGTCACAGATACGCAGTATTTT
TRBJ1-2 - TRBV5-5 TRBD1 CASSEGTGNYGYTF TGTGCCAGCAGCGAAGGGACAGGGAACTATGGCTACACCTTC
TRBJ1-1 few TRBV7-9 - CASSRYSREGTEAFF TGTGCCAGCAGCCGATATTCCCGGGAGGGCACTGAAGCTTTCTTT
TRBJ2-5 few TRBV27 - CASTDVGGLTQYF TGTGCCAGCACCGACGTAGGGGGTTTGACCCAGTACTTC
TRBJ2-1 many TRBV7-6 - CASSSPGISYNEQFF TGTGCCAGCAGCTCCCCCGGGATCTCCTACAATGAGCAGTTCTTC
TRBJ2-7 few TRBV12-3/TRBV12-4 - CASRHIGYEQYF TGTGCCAGCAGGCACATTGGCTACGAGCAGTACTTC
TRBJ2-1 few TRBV7-2 - CASSFGGRNEQFF TGTGCCAGCAGCTTCGGGGGTAGGAATGAGCAGTTCTTC
TRBJ1-3 few TRBV4-1 - CASSQGSISGNTIYF TGCGCCAGCAGCCAAGGCAGCATCTCTGGAAACACCATATATTTT
TRBJ2-1 - TRBV18 - CASSHDNEQFF TGTGCCAGCTCCCACGACAATGAGCAGTTCTTC